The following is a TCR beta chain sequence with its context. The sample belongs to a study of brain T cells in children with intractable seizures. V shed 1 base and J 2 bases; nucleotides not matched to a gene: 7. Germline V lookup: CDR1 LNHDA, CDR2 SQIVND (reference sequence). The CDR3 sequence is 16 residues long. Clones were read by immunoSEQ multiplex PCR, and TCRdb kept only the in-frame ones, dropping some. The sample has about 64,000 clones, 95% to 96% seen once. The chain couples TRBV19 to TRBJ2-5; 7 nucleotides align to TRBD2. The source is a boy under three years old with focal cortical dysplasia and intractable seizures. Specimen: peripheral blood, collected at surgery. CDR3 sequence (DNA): TGTGCCAGTAGTATAGGGGGGGGAACGGGGCAAGAGACCCAGTACTTC. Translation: CASSIGGGTGQETQYF.